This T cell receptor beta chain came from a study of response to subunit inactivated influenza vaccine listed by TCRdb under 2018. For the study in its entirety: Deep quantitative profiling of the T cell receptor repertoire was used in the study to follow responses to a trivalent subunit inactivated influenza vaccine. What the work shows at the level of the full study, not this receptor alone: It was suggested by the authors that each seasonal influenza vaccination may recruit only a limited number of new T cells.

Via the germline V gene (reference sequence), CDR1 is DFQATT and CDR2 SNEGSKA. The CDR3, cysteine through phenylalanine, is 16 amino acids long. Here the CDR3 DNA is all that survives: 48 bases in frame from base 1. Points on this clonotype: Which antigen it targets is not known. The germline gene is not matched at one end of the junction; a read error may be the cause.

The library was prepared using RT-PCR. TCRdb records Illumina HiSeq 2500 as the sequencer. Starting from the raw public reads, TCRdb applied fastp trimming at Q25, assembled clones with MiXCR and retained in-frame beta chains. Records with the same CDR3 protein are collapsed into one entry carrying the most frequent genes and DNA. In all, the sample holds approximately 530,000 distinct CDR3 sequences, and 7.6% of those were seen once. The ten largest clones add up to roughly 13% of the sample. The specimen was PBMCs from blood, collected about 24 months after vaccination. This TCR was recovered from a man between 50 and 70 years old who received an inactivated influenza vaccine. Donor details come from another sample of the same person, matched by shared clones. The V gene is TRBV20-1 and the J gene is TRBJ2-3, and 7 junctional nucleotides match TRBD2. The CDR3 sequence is CSARQLLRERVDTQYF. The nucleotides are TGCAGTGCTAGACAACTGTTGCGGGAGAGGGTGGATACGCAGTATTTC.